Here is one T cell receptor beta chain with its context. This sample is drawn from a study of T cell repertoires in cytomegalovirus infection. CDR3 length equals 12 residues. Trimming left V 9 bases short and J 8 bases short, with 15 bases between. Using its own MiXCR run on the reads, TCRdb lists one record per CDR3 protein. Of 300,000 to 400,000 distinct CDR3 sequences listed, over 7.5% are singletons. This sequence was found in a human donor in good health (CMV status not recorded). Some clones in this sample may be carry-over from other donors' samples. The sample taken for sequencing was PBMCs. The chain combines TRBV12-3 or TRBV12-4 with TRBJ2-3; TRBD1 is a possible D gene (7 bases). This CDR3 reads CARRGDRRTQYF. The CDR3 DNA is TGTGCCAGAAGGGGGGACAGACGTACGCAGTATTTT.